A selection of T cell receptor beta chains follows, all from one sample in a study of blood T cell repertoires in COVID-19. TCRdb's copy holds only in-frame clones and misses some; the assay was immunoSEQ multiplex PCR. The sample contains roughly 190,000 clones, about 75% of which appear only once. Sequenced sample: peripheral blood. The receptors come from a woman aged 45-60 years with active or convalescent COVID-19. Both conserved end residues are part of each CDR3. The D gene is left open where the match is weak. A row's size may be missing; if present it is once, few, many or a size class.

abundance,j_gene,v_gene,len,d_gene,CDR3nt,CDR3aa
once,TRBJ1-4,TRBV11-2,14,-,TGTGCCAGCAGCTCCGGCACGGGGACAGAAAAACTGTTTTTT,CASSSGTGTEKLFF
-,TRBJ1-2,TRBV6-4,15,-,TGTGCCAGCAGTGACTCGAGTCGGGGTTCCTATGGCTACACCTTC,CASSDSSRGSYGYTF
-,TRBJ2-7,TRBV3-1/TRBV3-2,14,TRBD2,TGTGCCAGCAGCTGGACTAGTAGTGAGTACGAGCAGTACTTC,CASSWTSSEYEQYF
few,TRBJ1-1,TRBV30,16,TRBD1,TGTGCCTGGAGGGTTATTACAGGGGCGGGTGGCACTGAAGCTTTCTTT,CAWRVITGAGGTEAFF
many,TRBJ1-2,TRBV7-8,17,-,TGTGCCAGCAGCTCACGGACACTTCTTAGTGGTAACTATGGCTACACCTTC,CASSSRTLLSGNYGYTF
-,TRBJ1-5,TRBV6-1,16,TRBD1,TGTGCCAGCAGTGAACGGGGGACAGGACCGAATCAGCCCCAGCATTTT,CASSERGTGPNQPQHF
-,TRBJ1-6,TRBV3-1/TRBV3-2,14,-,TGTGCCAGCAGCCAACAACAGGTGAATTCACCCCTCCACTTT,CASSQQQVNSPLHF
-,TRBJ2-2,TRBV9,14,-,TGTGCCAGCAGCTTGGTCTTGGGGCCCGGGGAGCTGTTTTTT,CASSLVLGPGELFF
-,TRBJ1-2,TRBV2,13,-,TGTGCCAGCAGCGATCAGGGGAATTATGGCTACACCTTC,CASSDQGNYGYTF
-,TRBJ1-1,TRBV9,16,TRBD1,TGTGCCAGCAGCGTAGGGCAGGGGGTCGGGAACACTGAAGCTTTCTTT,CASSVGQGVGNTEAFF
once,TRBJ2-1,TRBV19,21,TRBD2,TGTGCCAGTAGTATATTCCCCCCGGGACTAGCGGGGGCAAGCTCCTACAATGAGCAGTTCTTC,CASSIFPPGLAGASSYNEQFF
once,TRBJ1-5,TRBV4-2,16,-,TGTGCCAGCAGCCAAGTTCGCTCTAGCACGGATCAGCCCCAGCATTTT,CASSQVRSSTDQPQHF
few,TRBJ1-1,TRBV9,13,-,TGTGCCAGCAGCGTGGCGGGGGACACTGAAGCTTTCTTT,CASSVAGDTEAFF
-,TRBJ2-7,TRBV5-1,15,TRBD1,TGCGCCAGCACCCCGAGGACAGGGGGCTTCTCCGAGCAGTACTTC,CASTPRTGGFSEQYF
-,TRBJ2-7,TRBV5-8,13,-,TGTGCCAGCAGCCCGATCAGGGCCTACGAGCAGTACTTC,CASSPIRAYEQYF
-,TRBJ1-6,TRBV11-2,15,TRBD1,TGTGCCAGCAGCTTAGGAACAGGGGTTAATTCACCCCTCCACTTT,CASSLGTGVNSPLHF
-,TRBJ1-2,TRBV20-1,13,-,TGCAGTGCTAGTGGGCCCTCTAACTATGGCTACACCTTC,CSASGPSNYGYTF
-,TRBJ1-1,TRBV4-3,16,-,TGCGCCAGCAGCCAAGCCCCGACGGACAAAAACACTGAAGCTTTCTTT,CASSQAPTDKNTEAFF
few,TRBJ1-2,TRBV4-2,13,-,TGTGCCAGCAGCCCCGAGGGAGGCTATGGCTACACCTTC,CASSPEGGYGYTF
once,TRBJ2-1,TRBV11-2,16,-,TGTGCCAGCAGCTTAGGGCCAAGCGGCTCCTACAATGAGCAGTTCTTC,CASSLGPSGSYNEQFF
-,TRBJ1-1,TRBV9,14,-,TGTGCCAGCAGCGTAGTTTTCGGGGGGACTGAAGCTTTCTTT,CASSVVFGGTEAFF
-,TRBJ2-7,TRBV7-2,15,-,TGTGCCAGCAGCTTAACCGGCAGGGCCATAAGCTCTCAGTACTTC,CASSLTGRAISSQYF
-,TRBJ2-3,TRBV11-2,18,TRBD2,TGTGCCAGCAGCTGGTCTAGCGGTGGGATAAGCGGCACAGATACGCAGTATTTT,CASSWSSGGISGTDTQYF
once,TRBJ1-1,TRBV9,14,-,TGTGCCAGCAGCGCCGACACAGGGAACACTGAAGCTTTCTTT,CASSADTGNTEAFF
-,TRBJ2-7,TRBV5-1,14,TRBD1,TGCGCCAGCAGCCCTGGACAGGGGTCCGGCGAGCAGTACTTC,CASSPGQGSGEQYF
few,TRBJ2-7,TRBV3-1/TRBV3-2,14,-,TGTGCCAGCAGCCGGGAAGGAGGGGCCTACGAGCAGTACTTC,CASSREGGAYEQYF
-,TRBJ2-7,TRBV7-2,14,-,TGTGCCAGCAGCTTAGCGGCGGCGGATTACGAGCAGTACTTC,CASSLAAADYEQYF
-,TRBJ1-1,TRBV7-3,10,-,TGTGCCAGCAGCCCCAGGCCCCGTGTATTT,CASSPRPRVF
-,TRBJ1-5,TRBV19,15,-,TGTGCCAGTAGTATCGGCGGGGCCCCGAATCAGCCCCAGCATTTT,CASSIGGAPNQPQHF
-,TRBJ2-7,TRBV11-3,13,TRBD1,TGTGCCAGCTCGGGACAGGGGTCGTCCGAGCAGTACTTC,CASSGQGSSEQYF
-,TRBJ2-5,TRBV11-2,17,-,TGTGCCAGCAGCTTAGATACCCACAGGGAAAGAATCGAGACCCAGTACTTC,CASSLDTHRERIETQYF
-,TRBJ2-2,TRBV19,15,TRBD2,TGTGCCAGTAGTCCTAGCGGGGGGATCACCGGGGAGCTGTTTTTT,CASSPSGGITGELFF
many,TRBJ2-3,TRBV28,14,-,TGTGCCAGCAGTTTTGTAGCGGGCACAGATACGCAGTATTTT,CASSFVAGTDTQYF
-,TRBJ1-5,TRBV28,12,-,TGTGCCAGTGAGGGGGGGAGTCAGCCCCAGCATTTT,CASEGGSQPQHF
-,TRBJ2-7,TRBV6-5,15,TRBD1,TGTGCCAGCAGTAAACTCAGGGGGAGCTCCTACGAGCAGTACTTC,CASSKLRGSSYEQYF
once,TRBJ1-5,TRBV30,13,-,TGTGCCTGGACGGGAGGGGTGGGACAGCCCCAGCATTTT,CAWTGGVGQPQHF
-,TRBJ2-7,TRBV15,14,-,TGTGCCACCAGCAGAGACTTAGCGTCCTACGAGCAGTACTTC,CATSRDLASYEQYF
-,TRBJ1-4,TRBV6-5,15,TRBD1,TGTGCCAGCAGTTCAGAGACAGGGGGGATTGAAAAACTGTTTTTT,CASSSETGGIEKLFF
-,TRBJ2-1,TRBV28,15,TRBD1,TGTGCCAGCAATGAGGGGGCGGTTTACTACAATGAGCAGTTCTTC,CASNEGAVYYNEQFF
-,TRBJ1-2,TRBV4-3,15,TRBD1,TGCGCCAGCAGCCAAGTGACAGGGGGCAGCTATGGCTACACCTTC,CASSQVTGGSYGYTF
-,TRBJ2-4,TRBV6-2/TRBV6-3,15,TRBD2,TGTGCCAGCAGTCCCCCGGGACTAGCTGGGAACATTCAGTACTTC,CASSPPGLAGNIQYF
-,TRBJ1-2,TRBV30,15,-,TGTGCCTGGACTCCTTCGGTGAGCCAGGGAAATGGCTACACCTTC,CAWTPSVSQGNGYTF
few,TRBJ2-5,TRBV6-1,17,TRBD1,TGTGCCAGCAGTGAAGGGAGTGACAGGGGCTTCCAAGAGACCCAGTACTTC,CASSEGSDRGFQETQYF
-,TRBJ2-3,TRBV30,16,TRBD2,TGTGCCTGGAGTGTATTTAGTGGGAGGGGCACAGATACGCAGTATTTT,CAWSVFSGRGTDTQYF
-,TRBJ1-1,TRBV7-9,16,TRBD1,TGTGCCAGCAGCCCGGGTAAACAGGGGGCCGGCACTGAAGCTTTCTTT,CASSPGKQGAGTEAFF
-,TRBJ1-2,TRBV6-6,16,TRBD1,TGTGCCAGCAGCCCATCAGGGGGGCCGGCTAACTATGGCTACACCTTC,CASSPSGGPANYGYTF
-,TRBJ2-3,TRBV7-2,12,-,TGTGCCAGCAGCCCAGCGGCGAGGACGCAGTATTTT,CASSPAARTQYF
-,TRBJ2-5,TRBV1,15,-,TGCACCAGCAGCCTACAAGTGGCCCAGCAAGAGACCCAGTACTTC,CTSSLQVAQQETQYF
few,TRBJ2-1,TRBV4-2,18,-,TGTGCCAGCAGCCAAGTCTCCGGGGTGTATAGCTCCTACAATGAGCAGTTCTTC,CASSQVSGVYSSYNEQFF
few,TRBJ2-1,TRBV2,15,TRBD2,TGTGCCAGCAGTGGTGAGCGGGGGGGCCGGTTCGGGCAGTTCTTC,CASSGERGGRFGQFF
-,TRBJ1-1,TRBV6-2/TRBV6-3,13,-,TGTGCCAGCAGTCTTCAGAGGGGGTCTGAAGCTTTCTTT,CASSLQRGSEAFF
-,TRBJ2-1,TRBV5-8,13,-,TGTGCCAGCAGCTCCTATGGAGGCGATGAGCAGTTCTTC,CASSSYGGDEQFF
-,TRBJ1-2,TRBV19,15,TRBD1,TGTGCCAGTACCCAAAGGACAGGGCATGACTATGGCTACACCTTC,CASTQRTGHDYGYTF
-,TRBJ1-4,TRBV30,12,TRBD1,TGTGCCTGGGACAGGGGAACTGAAAAACTGTTTTTT,CAWDRGTEKLFF
-,TRBJ1-2,TRBV19,12,TRBD1,TGTGCCAGTAGAAACAGGGGGCTTGGCTACACCTTC,CASRNRGLGYTF
-,TRBJ2-3,TRBV5-5,16,TRBD2,TGTGCCAGCAGCTTGTCACTAGCGGGGGCGGGAGATACGCAGTATTTT,CASSLSLAGAGDTQYF
once,TRBJ1-6,TRBV6-5,13,-,TGTGCCAGCAGTTACGAACAGAATTCACCCCTCCACTTT,CASSYEQNSPLHF
-,TRBJ1-2,TRBV6-5,14,-,TGTGCCAGCACGGGGGGCCCAGCTAACTATGGCTACACCTTC,CASTGGPANYGYTF
-,TRBJ2-2,TRBV29-1,12,-,TGCAGCGTTGAAGCAGGGGTCGGGGAGCTGTTTTTT,CSVEAGVGELFF
-,TRBJ1-3,TRBV5-1,17,-,TGCGCCAGCAGCATAGCCGGGACATCCAGCTCTGGAAACACCATATATTTT,CASSIAGTSSSGNTIYF